Below are 2 T cell receptor beta chains sequenced from a single sample in a study of response to subunit inactivated influenza vaccine. Via MiXCR, TCRdb re-called the RT-PCR reads, giving one row per CDR3 protein. The sample holds around 710,000 distinct CDR3 sequences, more than 11% seen once. Material: PBMCs from blood, obtained less than 15 days before vaccination. The receptors were sampled from a man aged 45-65 years who received an inactivated influenza vaccine.

This clonotype came up a few times. The chain links TRBV12-3 or TRBV12-4 to TRBJ2-3; D may be TRBD2 (5 bases). CDR3 length equals 12 residues. Trimming cost V 5 bases and J 10 bases, with 13 bases left between them. This CDR3 is CASSLGSLPQYF. The CDR3 nucleotides read TGTGCCAGCAGTCTAGGGAGTCTTCCGCAGTATTTT.

The J gene is TRBJ2-1, the V gene TRBV28; 10 nucleotides line up with TRBD2. Germline loops: CDR1 MDHEN, CDR2 SYDVKM. The CDR3 totals 15 residues. Trimming removed 11 bases from V and 0 bases from J; junction bases left unmatched: 7. DNA of the CDR3: TGTGCCTTGCTCCCTAGCGGGAGCTCCTACAATGAGCAGTTCTTC. This sequence encodes CALLPSGSSYNEQFF.